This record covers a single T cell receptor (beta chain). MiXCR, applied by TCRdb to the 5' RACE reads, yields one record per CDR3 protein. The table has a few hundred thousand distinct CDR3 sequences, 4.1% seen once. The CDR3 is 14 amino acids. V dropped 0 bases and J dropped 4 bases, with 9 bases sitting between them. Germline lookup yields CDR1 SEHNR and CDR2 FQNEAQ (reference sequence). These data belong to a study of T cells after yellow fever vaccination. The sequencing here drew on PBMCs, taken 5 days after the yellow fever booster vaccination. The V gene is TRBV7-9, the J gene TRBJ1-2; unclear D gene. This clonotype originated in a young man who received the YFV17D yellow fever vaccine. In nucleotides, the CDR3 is TGTGCCAGCAGCTTAGCTTATCCGGGCTATGGCTACACCTTC. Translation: CASSLAYPGYGYTF.